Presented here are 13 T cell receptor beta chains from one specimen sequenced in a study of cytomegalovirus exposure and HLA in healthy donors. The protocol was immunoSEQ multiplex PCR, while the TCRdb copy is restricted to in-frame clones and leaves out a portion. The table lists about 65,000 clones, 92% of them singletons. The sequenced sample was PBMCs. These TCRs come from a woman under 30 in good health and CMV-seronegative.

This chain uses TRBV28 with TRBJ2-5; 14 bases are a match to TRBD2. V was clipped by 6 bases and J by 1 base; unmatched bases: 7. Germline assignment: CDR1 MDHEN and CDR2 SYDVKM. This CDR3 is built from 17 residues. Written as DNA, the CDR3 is TGTGCCAGCAGCGCTGGACTAGCGGGGGGATCCCAAGAGACCCAGTACTTC. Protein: CASSAGLAGGSQETQYF.

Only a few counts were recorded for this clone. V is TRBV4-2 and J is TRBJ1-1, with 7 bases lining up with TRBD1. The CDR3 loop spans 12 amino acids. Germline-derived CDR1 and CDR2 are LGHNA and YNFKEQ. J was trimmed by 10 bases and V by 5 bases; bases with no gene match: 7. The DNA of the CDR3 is TGTGCCAGCAGCGCTCAGGGGGGCGCAGCTTTCTTT. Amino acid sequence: CASSAQGGAAFF.

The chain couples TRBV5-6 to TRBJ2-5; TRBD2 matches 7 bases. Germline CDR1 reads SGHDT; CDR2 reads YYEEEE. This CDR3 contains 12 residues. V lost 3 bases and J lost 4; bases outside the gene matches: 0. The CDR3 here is CASSSGGETQYF. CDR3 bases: TGTGCCAGCAGCTCGGGAGGAGAGACCCAGTACTTC.

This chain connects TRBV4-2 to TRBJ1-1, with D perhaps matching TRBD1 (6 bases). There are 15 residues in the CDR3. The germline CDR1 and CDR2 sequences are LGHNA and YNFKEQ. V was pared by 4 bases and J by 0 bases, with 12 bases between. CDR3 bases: TGTGCCAGCAGCCCGGGGGGGGCCTTGAACACTGAAGCTTTCTTT. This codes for CASSPGGALNTEAFF.

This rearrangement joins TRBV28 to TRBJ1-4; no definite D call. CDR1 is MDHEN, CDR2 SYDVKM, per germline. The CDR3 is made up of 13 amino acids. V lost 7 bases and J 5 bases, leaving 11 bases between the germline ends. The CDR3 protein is CASTAEANEKLFF. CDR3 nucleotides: TGTGCCAGCACGGCAGAGGCAAATGAAAAACTGTTTTTT.

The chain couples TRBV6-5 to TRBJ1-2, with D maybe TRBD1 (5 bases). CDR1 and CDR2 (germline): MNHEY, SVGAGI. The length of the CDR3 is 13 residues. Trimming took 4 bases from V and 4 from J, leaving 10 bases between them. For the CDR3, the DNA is TGTGCCAGCAGTTCAGGACACCTCTATGGCTACACCTTC. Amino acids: CASSSGHLYGYTF.

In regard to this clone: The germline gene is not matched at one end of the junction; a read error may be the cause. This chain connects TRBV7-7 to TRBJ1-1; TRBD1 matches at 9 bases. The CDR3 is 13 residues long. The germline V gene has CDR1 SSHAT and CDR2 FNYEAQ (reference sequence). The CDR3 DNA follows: TGTGCTAGCAGCGTCGGACAGGGGTTTGCAGCTTTCTTT. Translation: CASSVGQGFAAFF.

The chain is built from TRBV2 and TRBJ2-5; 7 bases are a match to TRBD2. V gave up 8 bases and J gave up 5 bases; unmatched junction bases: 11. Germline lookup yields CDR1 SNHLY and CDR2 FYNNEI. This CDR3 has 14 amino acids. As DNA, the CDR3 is TGTGCCAGCCTGATGGGGGAGGGCCGGGAGACCCAGTACTTC. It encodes CASLMGEGRETQYF.

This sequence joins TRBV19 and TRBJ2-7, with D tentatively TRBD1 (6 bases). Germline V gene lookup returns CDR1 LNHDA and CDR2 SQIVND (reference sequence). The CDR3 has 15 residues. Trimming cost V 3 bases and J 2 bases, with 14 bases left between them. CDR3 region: CASSISRTVAYEQYF. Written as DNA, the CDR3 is TGTGCCAGTAGTATCTCCCGGACAGTCGCCTACGAGCAGTACTTC.

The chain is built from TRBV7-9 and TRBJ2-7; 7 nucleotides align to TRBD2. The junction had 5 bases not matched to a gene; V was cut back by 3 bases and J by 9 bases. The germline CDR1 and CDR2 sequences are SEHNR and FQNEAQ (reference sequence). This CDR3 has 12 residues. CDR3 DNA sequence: TGTGCCAGCAGCTTTTCCCAGCGGGGGCAGTACTTC. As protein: CASSFSQRGQYF.

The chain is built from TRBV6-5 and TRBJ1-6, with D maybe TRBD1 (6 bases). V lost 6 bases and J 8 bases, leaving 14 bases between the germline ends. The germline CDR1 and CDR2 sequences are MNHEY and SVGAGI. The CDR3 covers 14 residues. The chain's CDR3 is CASRLAGVYSPLHF. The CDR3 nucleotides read TGTGCCAGCAGGTTGGCAGGGGTGTATTCACCCCTCCACTTT.

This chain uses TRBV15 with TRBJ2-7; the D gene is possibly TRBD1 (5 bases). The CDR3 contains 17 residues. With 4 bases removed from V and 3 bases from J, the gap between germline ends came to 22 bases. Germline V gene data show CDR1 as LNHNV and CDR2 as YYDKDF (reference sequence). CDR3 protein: CATSKSFIGEGDYEQYF. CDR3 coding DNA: TGTGCCACCAGCAAATCTTTTATAGGGGAAGGGGACTACGAGCAGTACTTC.

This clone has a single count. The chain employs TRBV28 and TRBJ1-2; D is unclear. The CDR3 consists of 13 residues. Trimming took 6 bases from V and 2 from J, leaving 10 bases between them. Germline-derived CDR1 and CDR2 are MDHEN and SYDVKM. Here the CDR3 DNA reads TGTGCCAGCAGATCCCGGGAAAACTATGGCTACACCTTC. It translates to CASRSRENYGYTF.